This TCR beta chain derives from a study of early T cells in non-severe SARS-CoV-2 infection. Study in general: Investigators sequenced bulk RNA drawn from unsorted whole blood, and chains remained unpaired.

J gave up 0 bases and V 5 bases, and 4 bases lay outside the gene matches. Germline CDR1 and CDR2: LNHDA and SQIVND (reference sequence). CDR3 size: 16 residues. One entry per CDR3 protein, called by TCRdb with MiXCR from the 5' RACE reads. Here the sample spans 20,000 to 25,000 distinct CDR3 sequences, roughly 4.1% being singletons. The sequenced sample consisted of whole blood. The TCR originated in an adult who was a healthcare worker with PCR-confirmed SARS-CoV-2 infection or an uninfected control (not recorded which). This chain uses TRBV19 with TRBJ2-5; 12 bases are shared with TRBD2. The CDR3 reads CASSQLAGGNQETQYF. The CDR3 DNA reads as TGTGCCAGTAGTCAACTAGCGGGAGGAAACCAAGAGACCCAGTACTTC. The full variable domain, rest sourced from reference TRBV19 and TRBJ2-5, is DGGITQSPKYLFRKEGQNVTLSCEQNLNHDAMYWYRQDPGQGLRLIYYSQIVNDFQKGDIAEGYSVSREKKESFPLTVTSAQKNPTAFYLCASSQLAGGNQETQYFGPGTRLLVL.